Here is one T cell receptor (beta chain) with its context. Its target is unknown. The sample is drawn from a study of T cell therapy after organ transplantation. Study at large: Therapy products were autologous CMV-specific T cells, peptide-expanded for roughly two weeks. Findings of the study overall: Nonresponder repertoires showed strong pretherapy expansions, barely changing post-therapy. Post-therapy CD8 clonality change correlated inversely with pretherapy clonality.

Assay used: immunoSEQ multiplex PCR; TCRdb lists only in-frame clones, some missing. This sample carries over 45,000 clones, 85% to 95% of them seen once, and the ten largest clones take about 3.1%. Germline loops: CDR1 MNHEY, CDR2 SMNVEV (reference sequence). CDR3 size: 15 residues. After removal of 4 bases from V and 6 bases from J, the junction contained 10 bases not matched to a gene. The chain carries TRBV27 and TRBJ2-3; 7 positions match TRBD1. The sample consisted of CD8+ T cells from blood, taken before autologous CMV-specific T cell therapy. This receptor was obtained from a human patient who had received a solid organ transplant and had CMV disease. Here the CDR3 reads CASSWGTVISDTQYF. CDR3 sequence (DNA): TGTGCCAGCAGTTGGGGGACAGTTATTTCGGATACGCAGTATTTT.